This T cell receptor beta chain emerged from a study of response to subunit inactivated influenza vaccine. Study results and limitations: That few new T cells are recruited by each seasonal influenza vaccination was the authors' suggestion.

The germline V gene has CDR1 SGHAT and CDR2 FQNNGV. There are 13 residues in the CDR3. Trimming stripped 3 bases from V and 5 bases from J, with 10 bases between. TCRdb recomputed calls from the RT-PCR reads with MiXCR, one row per CDR3 protein. Of 650,000 to 700,000 distinct CDR3 sequences in the sample, approximately 14% were seen once. This clonotype appeared a few times. What it binds is not known. This receptor was taken from a man over 45 who received an inactivated influenza vaccine. This chain uses TRBV11-2 with TRBJ2-5, with D hard to call. The specimen comprised PBMCs from blood, sampled 11 to 12 days after vaccination. The CDR3 bases are TGTGCCAGCAGCTTGGAGAGGTTGGAGACCCAGTACTTC. Its translation is CASSLERLETQYF.